This T cell receptor beta chain was identified during a study of Ad26.COV2.S vaccination and SARS-CoV-2 variants. As to this clone: Its antigen is undetermined.

The treatment here: over 15 received Ad26.COV2.S at low or high dose, single or two shots; roughly five received placebo; per-sample allocation not given. Collection of samples fell on day 63 after the first vaccine or placebo injection. Expression of Wuhan-strain SARS-CoV-2 spike came from the Ad26 vector that formed the vaccine. TCRdb's copy holds only in-frame clones and misses some; the assay was immunoSEQ multiplex PCR. The sample holds 380,000 or so clones; about 86% are singletons and the top ten take 9.5% to 12%. Regarding the study as a whole: Compared with placebo recipients, vaccine recipients had higher spike-specific TCR breadth.

The sample here was peripheral blood, taken in a trial of Ad26.COV2.S vaccine versus placebo. The receptor comes from a person between 18 and 59 years old who received the Ad26.COV2.S COVID-19 vaccine or a placebo.

The CDR3 DNA sequence: TGTGCCAGCGTACAGGGTCACATTCAGTACTTC. Residues: CASVQGHIQYF. V is TRBV28 and J is TRBJ2-4, with TRBD1 as a possible D gene (6 bases). The length of the CDR3 is 11 residues. Between the trimmed V and J ends, which lost 8 bases and 8 bases, there was a span of 10 bases. CDR1 and CDR2 from the germline V gene are MDHEN and SYDVKM.